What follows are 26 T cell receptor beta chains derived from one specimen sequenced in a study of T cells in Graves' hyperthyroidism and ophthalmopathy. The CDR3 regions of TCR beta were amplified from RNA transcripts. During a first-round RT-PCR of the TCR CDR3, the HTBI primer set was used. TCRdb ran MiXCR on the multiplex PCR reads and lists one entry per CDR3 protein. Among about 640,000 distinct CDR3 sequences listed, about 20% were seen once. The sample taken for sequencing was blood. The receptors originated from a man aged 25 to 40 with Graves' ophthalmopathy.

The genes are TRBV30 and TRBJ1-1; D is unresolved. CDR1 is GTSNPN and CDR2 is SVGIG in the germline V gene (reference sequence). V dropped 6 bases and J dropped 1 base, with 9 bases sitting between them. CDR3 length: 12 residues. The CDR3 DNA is TGTGCCTGCTACCCACGGAACACTGAAGCTTTCTTT. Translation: CACYPRNTEAFF.

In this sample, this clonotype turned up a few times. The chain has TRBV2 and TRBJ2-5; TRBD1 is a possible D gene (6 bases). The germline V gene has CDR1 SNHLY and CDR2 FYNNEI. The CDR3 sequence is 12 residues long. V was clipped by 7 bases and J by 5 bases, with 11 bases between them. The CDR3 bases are TGTGCCAGCACCAGGGGTGGCGAGACCCAGTACTTC. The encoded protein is CASTRGGETQYF.

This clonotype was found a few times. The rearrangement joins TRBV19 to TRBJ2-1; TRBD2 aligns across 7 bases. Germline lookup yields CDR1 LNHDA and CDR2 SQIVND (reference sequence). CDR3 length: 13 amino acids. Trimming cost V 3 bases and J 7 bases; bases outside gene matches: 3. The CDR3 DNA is TGTGCCAGTAGTATGGGACTAACAAATGAGCAGTTCTTC. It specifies CASSMGLTNEQFF.

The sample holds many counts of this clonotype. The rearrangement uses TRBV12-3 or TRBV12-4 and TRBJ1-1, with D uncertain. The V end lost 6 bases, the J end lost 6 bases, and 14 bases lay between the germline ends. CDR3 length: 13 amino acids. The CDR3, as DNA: TGTGCCAGCAGCCGGGCTCGGGGTTCTGAAGCTTTCTTT. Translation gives CASSRARGSEAFF.

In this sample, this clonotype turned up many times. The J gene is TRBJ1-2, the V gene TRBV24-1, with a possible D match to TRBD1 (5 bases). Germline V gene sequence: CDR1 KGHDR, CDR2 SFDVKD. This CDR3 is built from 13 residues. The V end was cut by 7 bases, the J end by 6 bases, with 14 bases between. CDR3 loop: CATRSRGSNGYTF. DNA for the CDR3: TGTGCCACCAGATCAAGGGGTAGTAATGGCTACACCTTC.

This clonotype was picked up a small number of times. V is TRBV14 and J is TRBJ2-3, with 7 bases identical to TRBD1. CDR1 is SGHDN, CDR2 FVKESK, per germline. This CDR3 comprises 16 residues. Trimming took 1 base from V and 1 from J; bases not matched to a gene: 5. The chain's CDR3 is CASSQVPGQGTDTQYF. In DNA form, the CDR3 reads TGTGCCAGCAGCCAAGTACCCGGACAGGGCACAGATACGCAGTATTTT.

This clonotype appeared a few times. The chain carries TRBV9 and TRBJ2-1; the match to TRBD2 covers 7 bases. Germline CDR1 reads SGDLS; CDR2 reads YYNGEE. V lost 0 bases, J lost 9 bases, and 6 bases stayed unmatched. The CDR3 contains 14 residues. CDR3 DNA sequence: TGTGCCAGCAGCGTAGGGGGGGGGAGCATTGAGCAGTTCTTC. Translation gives CASSVGGGSIEQFF.

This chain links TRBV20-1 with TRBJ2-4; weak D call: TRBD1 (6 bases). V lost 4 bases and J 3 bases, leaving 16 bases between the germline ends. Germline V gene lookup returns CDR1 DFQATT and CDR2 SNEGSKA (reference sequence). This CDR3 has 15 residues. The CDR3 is CSATATGSVKNIQYF. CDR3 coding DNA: TGCAGTGCTACCGCGACAGGATCAGTCAAAAACATTCAGTACTTC.

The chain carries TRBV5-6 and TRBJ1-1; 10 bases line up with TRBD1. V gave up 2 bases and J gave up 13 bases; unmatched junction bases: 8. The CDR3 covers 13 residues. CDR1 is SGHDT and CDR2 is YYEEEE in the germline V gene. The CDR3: CASSFPGQGIGFF. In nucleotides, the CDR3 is TGTGCCAGCAGCTTTCCGGGACAGGGGATTGGTTTCTTT.

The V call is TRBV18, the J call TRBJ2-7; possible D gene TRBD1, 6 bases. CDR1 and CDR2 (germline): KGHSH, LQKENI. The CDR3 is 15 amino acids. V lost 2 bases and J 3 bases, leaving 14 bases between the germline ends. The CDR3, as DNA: TGTGCCAGCTCACCAAAATGGACAGAAAGCTACGAGCAGTACTTC. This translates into CASSPKWTESYEQYF.

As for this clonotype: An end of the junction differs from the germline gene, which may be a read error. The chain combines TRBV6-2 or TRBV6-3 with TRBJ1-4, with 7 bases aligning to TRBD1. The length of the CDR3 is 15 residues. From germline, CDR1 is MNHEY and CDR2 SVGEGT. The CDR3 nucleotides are TGTGCCAGCAGTTACTCGTCAGGGGGGAATGAAAAACTGATTTTT. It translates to CASSYSSGGNEKLIF.

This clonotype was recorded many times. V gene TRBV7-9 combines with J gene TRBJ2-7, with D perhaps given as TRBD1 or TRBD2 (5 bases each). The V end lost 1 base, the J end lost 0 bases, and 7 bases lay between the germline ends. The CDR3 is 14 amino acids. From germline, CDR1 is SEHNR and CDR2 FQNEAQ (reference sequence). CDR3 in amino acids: CASSLGDGSYEQYF. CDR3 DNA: TGTGCCAGCAGCTTAGGGGACGGCTCCTACGAGCAGTACTTC.

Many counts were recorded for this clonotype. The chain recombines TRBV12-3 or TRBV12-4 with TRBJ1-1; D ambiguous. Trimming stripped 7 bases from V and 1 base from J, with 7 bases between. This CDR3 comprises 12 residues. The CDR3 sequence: CASTLGNTEAFF. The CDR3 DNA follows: TGTGCCAGCACCCTAGGGAACACTGAAGCTTTCTTT.

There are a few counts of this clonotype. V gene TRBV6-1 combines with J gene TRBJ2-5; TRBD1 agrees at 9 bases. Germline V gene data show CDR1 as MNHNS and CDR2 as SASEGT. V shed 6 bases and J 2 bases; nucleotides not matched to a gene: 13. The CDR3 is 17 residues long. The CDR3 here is CASSTRTGTGQQETQYF. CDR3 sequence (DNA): TGTGCCAGCAGCACTAGAACCGGGACAGGGCAACAAGAGACCCAGTACTTC.

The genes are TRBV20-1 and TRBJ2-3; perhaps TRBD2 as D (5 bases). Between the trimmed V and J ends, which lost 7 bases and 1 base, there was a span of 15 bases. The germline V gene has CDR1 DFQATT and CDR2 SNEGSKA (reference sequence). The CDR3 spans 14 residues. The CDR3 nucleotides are TGCAGTGTCCCAGAAGCGGCGGGCACAGATACGCAGTATTTT. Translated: CSVPEAAGTDTQYF.

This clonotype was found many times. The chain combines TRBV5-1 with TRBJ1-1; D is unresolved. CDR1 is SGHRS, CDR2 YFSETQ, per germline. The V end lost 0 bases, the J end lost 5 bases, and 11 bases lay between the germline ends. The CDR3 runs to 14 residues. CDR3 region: CASSLAPGGTEAFF. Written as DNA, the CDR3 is TGCGCCAGCAGCTTGGCCCCCGGCGGTACTGAAGCTTTCTTT.

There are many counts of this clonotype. CDR3 DNA: TGTGCCAGCAGCGCTGCGGGAGTCGGGTACAATGAGCAGTTCTTC. Its translation: CASSAAGVGYNEQFF. The chain joins TRBV5-4 to TRBJ2-1, with 7 positions matching TRBD2. Germline loops: CDR1 SGHNT, CDR2 YYREEE (reference sequence). The CDR3 is 15 amino acids. The V segment lost 4 bases and the J segment 4 bases; nucleotides outside the gene matches: 8.

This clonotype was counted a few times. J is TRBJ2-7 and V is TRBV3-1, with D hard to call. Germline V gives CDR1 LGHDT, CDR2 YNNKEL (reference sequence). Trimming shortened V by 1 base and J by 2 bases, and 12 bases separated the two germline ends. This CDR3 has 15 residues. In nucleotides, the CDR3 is TGTGCCAGCAGCCAAGCGAGGAGAGCGACCTACGAGCAGTACTTC. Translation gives CASSQARRATYEQYF.

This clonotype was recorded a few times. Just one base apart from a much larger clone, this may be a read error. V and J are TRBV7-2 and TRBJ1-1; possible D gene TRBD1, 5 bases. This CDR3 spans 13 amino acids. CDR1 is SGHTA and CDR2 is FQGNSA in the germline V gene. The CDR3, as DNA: TGTGCCAGCAGCTTAGTAGGACACACTGAAGCTCTCTTT. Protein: CASSLVGHTEALF. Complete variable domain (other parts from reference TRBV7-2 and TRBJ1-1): GAGVSQSPSNKVTEKGKDVELRCDPISGHTALYWYRQSLGQGLEFLIYFQGNSAPDKSGLPSDRFSAERTGGSVSTLTIQRTQQEDSAVYLCASSLVGHTEALFGQGTRLTVV.

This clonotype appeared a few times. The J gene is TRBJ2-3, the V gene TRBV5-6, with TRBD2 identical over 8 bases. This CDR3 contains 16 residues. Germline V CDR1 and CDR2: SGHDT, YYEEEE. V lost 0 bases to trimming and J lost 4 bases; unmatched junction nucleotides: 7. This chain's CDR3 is CASSLVLRAGADTQYF. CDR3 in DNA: TGTGCCAGCAGCTTGGTATTACGAGCGGGAGCAGATACGCAGTATTTT.

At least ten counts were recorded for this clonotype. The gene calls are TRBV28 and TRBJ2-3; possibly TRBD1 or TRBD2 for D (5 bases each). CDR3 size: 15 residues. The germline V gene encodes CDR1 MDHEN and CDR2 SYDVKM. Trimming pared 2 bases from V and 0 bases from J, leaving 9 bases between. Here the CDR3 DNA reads TGTGCCAGCAGTTTAGAGGGGTGGAGCACAGATACGCAGTATTTT. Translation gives CASSLEGWSTDTQYF.

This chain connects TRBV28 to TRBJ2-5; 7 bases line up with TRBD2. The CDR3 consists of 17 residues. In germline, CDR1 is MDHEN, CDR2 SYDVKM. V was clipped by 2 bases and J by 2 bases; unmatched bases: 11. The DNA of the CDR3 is TGTGCCAGCAGTTTACTAGCGGCCGAGGGTCTACAAGAGACCCAGTACTTC. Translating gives CASSLLAAEGLQETQYF.

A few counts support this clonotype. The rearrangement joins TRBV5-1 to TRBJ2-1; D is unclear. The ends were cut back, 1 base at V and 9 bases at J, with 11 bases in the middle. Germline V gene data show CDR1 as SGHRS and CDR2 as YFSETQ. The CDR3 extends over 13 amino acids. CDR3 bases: TGCGCCAGCAGCTTGTACTCTCATTCTGAGCAGTTCTTC. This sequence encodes CASSLYSHSEQFF.

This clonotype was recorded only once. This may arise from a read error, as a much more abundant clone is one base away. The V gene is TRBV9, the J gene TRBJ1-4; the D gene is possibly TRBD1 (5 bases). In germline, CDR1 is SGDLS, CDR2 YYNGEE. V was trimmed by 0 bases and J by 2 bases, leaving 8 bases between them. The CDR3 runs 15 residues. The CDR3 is CASSVAGTTNEKLFF. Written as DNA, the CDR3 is TGTGCCAGCAGCGTAGCAGGGACCACTAATGAAAAACTGTTTTTT.

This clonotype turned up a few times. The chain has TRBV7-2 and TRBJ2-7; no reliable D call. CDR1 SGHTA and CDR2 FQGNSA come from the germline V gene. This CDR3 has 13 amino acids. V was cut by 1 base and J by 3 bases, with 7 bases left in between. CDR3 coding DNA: TGTGCCAGCAGCTTAGGTCTAGTCTACGAGCAGTACTTC. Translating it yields CASSLGLVYEQYF.

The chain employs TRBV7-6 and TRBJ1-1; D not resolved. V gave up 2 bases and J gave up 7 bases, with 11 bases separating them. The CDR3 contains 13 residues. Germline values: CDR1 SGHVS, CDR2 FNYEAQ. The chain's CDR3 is CASSLSSQSEAFF. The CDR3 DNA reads TGTGCCAGCAGCTTAAGCTCACAGAGTGAAGCTTTCTTT. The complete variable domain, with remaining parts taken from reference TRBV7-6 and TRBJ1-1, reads GAGVSQSPRYKVTKRGQDVALRCDPISGHVSLYWYRQALGQGPEFLTYFNYEAQQDKSGLPNDRFSAERPEGSISTLTIQRTEQRDSAMYRCASSLSSQSEAFFGQGTRLTVV.